Here is one T cell receptor beta chain with its context. Between the trimmed V and J ends, which lost 0 bases and 6 bases, there was a span of 15 bases. Germline assignment: CDR1 SGHRS and CDR2 YFSETQ. The CDR3 contains 16 residues. Sequencing used immunoSEQ multiplex PCR; TCRdb keeps in-frame clones, though not all of them. This sample carries some 490,000 clones, about 85% of them seen once, and the ten largest clones take about 13%. These data originate in a study of shared clonotypes between healthy human individuals. The chain employs TRBV5-1 and TRBJ2-2, with D perhaps TRBD2 (6 bases). Material: PBMCs. This clonotype was sampled from a woman in her thirties or forties in good health. Some clones in this sample may be carry-over from other donors' samples. CDR3 sequence: CASSLGQGGLAGELFF. The CDR3 nucleotides are TGCGCCAGCAGCTTGGGGCAGGGAGGTTTGGCCGGGGAGCTGTTTTTT. Together with reference TRBV5-1 and TRBJ2-2, the CDR3 gives the full variable domain: KAGVTQTPRYLIKTRGQQVTLSCSPISGHRSVSWYQQTPGQGLQFLFEYFSETQRNKGNFPGRFSGRQFSNSRSEMNVSTLELGDSALYLCASSLGQGGLAGELFFGEGSRLTVL.